The 3 T cell receptor beta chains listed next were all sequenced from one sample in a study of human T cells and chemical hapten exposure (dated by TCRdb to the early 2020s). Receptor libraries were prepared by RACE. TCRdb records NextSeq 500 as the sequencer. Through fastp at Q25 and MiXCR, TCRdb rebuilt clones from the public reads, retaining in-frame beta chains. Under each unique CDR3 protein, matching rows form one entry showing the most common genes and DNA. Recorded for this sample are about 380,000 distinct CDR3 sequences; 4% to 5.5% of them occurred a single time. About 2.1% of the sample lies in the top ten. The intended sense of this specimen's time point label: patch test 1, 2 weeks after DPC sensitization. The treatment or condition label of this sample denotes: therapeutic diphenylcyclopropenone sensitization with weekly scalp DPC. The source material was whole blood, sampled in connection with sensitization to the hapten diphenylcyclopropenone (DPC). These receptors came from a woman between 50 and 59 years old with alopecia areata. Some clones in this sample may be carry-over from other donors' samples.

This clonotype was recorded at least ten times. The genes are TRBV6-5 and TRBJ1-2, with D possibly TRBD1 on 5 matching bases. V dropped 8 bases and J dropped 6 bases, with 16 bases sitting between them. The CDR3 is 13 residues long. In germline, CDR1 is MNHEY, CDR2 SVGAGI. CDR3 sequence: CASGSYGTDGYTF. Here the CDR3 DNA reads TGTGCCAGCGGTTCCTACGGGACGGATGGCTACACCTTC.

This clonotype was seen a few times. This chain links TRBV28 with TRBJ2-7; D perhaps matches TRBD1 (5 bases). This CDR3 is built from 14 residues. V was trimmed by 2 bases and J by 0 bases, leaving 8 bases between them. Germline CDR1 is MDHEN and CDR2 is SYDVKM. The CDR3 spells CASSLARASYEQYF. DNA for the CDR3: TGTGCCAGCAGTTTAGCCAGGGCCTCCTACGAGCAGTACTTC.

This clonotype has only a few counts. V usage is TRBV3-1 and J usage is TRBJ2-1; TRBD2 is a possible D gene (6 bases). CDR3 length: 13 amino acids. V was shortened by 3 bases and J by 9 bases, with 12 bases between the two germline ends. Germline-derived CDR1 and CDR2 are LGHDT and YNNKEL (reference sequence). Here the CDR3 reads CASSQRLGSEQFF. In nucleotides, the CDR3 is TGTGCCAGCAGCCAGCGACTAGGGAGTGAGCAGTTCTTC.